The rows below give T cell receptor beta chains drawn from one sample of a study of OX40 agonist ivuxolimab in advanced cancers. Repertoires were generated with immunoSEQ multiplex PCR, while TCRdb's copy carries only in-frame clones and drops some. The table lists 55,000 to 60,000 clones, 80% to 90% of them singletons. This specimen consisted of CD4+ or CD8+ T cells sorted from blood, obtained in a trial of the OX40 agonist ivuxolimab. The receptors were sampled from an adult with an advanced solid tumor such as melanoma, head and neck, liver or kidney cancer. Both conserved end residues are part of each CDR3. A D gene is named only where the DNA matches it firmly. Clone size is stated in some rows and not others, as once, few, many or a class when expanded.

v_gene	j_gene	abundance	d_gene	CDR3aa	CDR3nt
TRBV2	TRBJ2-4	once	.	CASSVGLENIQYF	TGTGCCAGCAGTGTAGGACTCGAAAACATTCAGTACTTC
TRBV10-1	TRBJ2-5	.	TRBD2	CASSESTSGGQETQYF	TGCGCCAGCAGTGAGTCGACTAGCGGGGGGCAAGAGACCCAGTACTTC
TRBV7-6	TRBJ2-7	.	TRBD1	CASSLGTGVLSYEQYF	TGTGCCAGCAGCTTAGGGACAGGGGTGCTCTCCTACGAGCAGTACTTC
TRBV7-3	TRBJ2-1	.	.	CASSRGYEQFF	TGTGCCAGCAGCCGTGGGTATGAGCAGTTCTTC
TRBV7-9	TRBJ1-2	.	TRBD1	CASSRDRDSDYGYTF	TGTGCCAGCAGCCGGGACAGGGATAGTGACTATGGCTACACCTTC
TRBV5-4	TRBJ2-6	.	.	CASTVPGDFGANVLTF	TGTGCCAGCACCGTGCCGGGGGACTTTGGGGCCAACGTCCTGACTTTC
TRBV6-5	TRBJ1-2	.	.	CASTRTDGVRGYTF	TGTGCCAGCACCCGGACAGACGGAGTAAGGGGCTACACCTTC
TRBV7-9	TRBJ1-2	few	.	CASSLAANYGYTF	TGTGCCAGCAGCTTAGCAGCGAACTATGGCTACACCTTC
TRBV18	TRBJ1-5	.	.	CASSPEGLGQPQHF	TGTGCCAGCTCACCAGAGGGGCTTGGTCAGCCCCAGCATTTT
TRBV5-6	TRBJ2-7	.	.	CASSSQGFHEQYF	TGTGCCAGCAGCTCACAGGGTTTTCACGAGCAGTACTTC
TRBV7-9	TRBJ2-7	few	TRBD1	CASSFDRVTYEQYF	TGTGCCAGCAGCTTCGACAGGGTCACCTACGAGCAGTACTTC
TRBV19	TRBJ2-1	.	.	CATRVQPYNEQFF	TGTGCCACCCGGGTGCAGCCATACAATGAGCAGTTCTTC
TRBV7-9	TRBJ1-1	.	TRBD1	CASSQGANTEAFF	TGTGCCAGCTCTCAGGGGGCAAACACTGAAGCTTTCTTT
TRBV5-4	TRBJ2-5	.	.	CASSPRTAGETQYF	TGTGCCAGCAGCCCCAGGACAGCCGGGGAGACCCAGTACTTC
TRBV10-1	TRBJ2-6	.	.	CASKGSGANVLTF	TGCGCCAGCAAAGGGTCTGGGGCCAACGTCCTGACTTTC
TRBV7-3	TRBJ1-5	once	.	CASSSRTLGGNQPQHF	TGTGCCAGCAGCTCCCGGACATTGGGGGGCAATCAGCCCCAGCATTTT
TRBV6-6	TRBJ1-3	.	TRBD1	CASSTRGTVSGNTIYF	TGTGCCAGCAGCACCAGGGGGACAGTCTCTGGAAACACCATATATTTT
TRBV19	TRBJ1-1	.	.	CASSQKLGGSDTEAFF	TGTGCCAGTAGCCAGAAATTGGGGGGTTCGGACACTGAAGCTTTCTTT
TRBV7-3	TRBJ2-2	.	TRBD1	CASSFSGTGTGELFF	TGTGCCAGCAGCTTCTCCGGGACAGGGACCGGGGAGCTGTTTTTT
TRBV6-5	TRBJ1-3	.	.	CASSYRSGNTIYF	TGTGCCAGCAGTTACCGGAGCGGAAACACCATATATTTT
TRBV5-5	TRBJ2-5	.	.	CASSLGRGGLQETQYF	TGTGCCAGCAGCTTGGGGAGGGGAGGACTCCAAGAGACCCAGTACTTC
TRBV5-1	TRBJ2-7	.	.	CASSLEQGPYEQYF	TGCGCCAGCAGCTTGGAGCAGGGTCCCTACGAGCAGTACTTC
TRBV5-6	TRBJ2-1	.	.	CASNREPREQFF	TGTGCCAGCAACAGGGAACCTAGGGAGCAGTTCTTC
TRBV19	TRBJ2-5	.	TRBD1	CASTDRGRETQYF	TGTGCCAGTACAGACAGGGGGCGTGAGACCCAGTACTTC
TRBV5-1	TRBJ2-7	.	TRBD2	CASSVPGLAGAHYEQYF	TGCGCCAGCAGCGTACCGGGACTAGCGGGGGCCCACTACGAGCAGTACTTC
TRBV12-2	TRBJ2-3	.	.	CASRQRASGANFTDTQYF	TGTGCAAGTCGCCAACGAGCTAGCGGGGCCAATTTCACAGATACGCAGTATTTT
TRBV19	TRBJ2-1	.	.	CASTQGQNEQFF	TGTGCCAGTACCCAGGGACAAAATGAGCAGTTCTTC
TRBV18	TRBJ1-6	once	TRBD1	CASSHDIPDRASSPLHF	TGTGCCAGCTCACACGACATCCCGGACAGGGCTTCATCACCCCTCCACTTT
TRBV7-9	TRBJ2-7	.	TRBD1	CASSQITGGVILEQYF	TGTGCCAGCAGCCAAATTACAGGGGGCGTTATTCTCGAGCAGTACTTC
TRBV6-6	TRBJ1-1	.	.	CASRGTANTEAFF	TGTGCCAGCAGGGGGACGGCGAACACTGAAGCTTTCTTT
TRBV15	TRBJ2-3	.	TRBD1	CATSANRGSTDTQYF	TGTGCCACCAGCGCGAACAGGGGATCCACAGATACGCAGTATTTT
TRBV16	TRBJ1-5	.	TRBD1	CAGGQGADQPQHF	TGTGCCGGCGGCCAGGGGGCGGACCAGCCCCAGCATTTT
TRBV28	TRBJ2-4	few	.	CASSLGGNKNIQYF	TGTGCCAGCAGTTTAGGCGGTAACAAAAACATTCAGTACTTC
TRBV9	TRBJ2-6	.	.	CASSGSVRDVKVSGANVLTF	TGTGCCAGCAGCGGATCGGTTAGGGACGTAAAGGTTTCTGGGGCCAACGTCCTGACTTTC
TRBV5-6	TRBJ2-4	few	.	CASSSGLPVGVKNIQYF	TGTGCCAGCAGCTCGGGACTCCCGGTGGGGGTCAAAAACATTCAGTACTTC
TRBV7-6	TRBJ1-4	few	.	CASSSPLGAANNEKLFF	TGTGCCAGCAGCTCACCTTTGGGGGCGGCTAATAATGAAAAACTGTTTTTT
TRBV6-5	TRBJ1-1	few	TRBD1	CASSYSAGGFF	TGTGCCAGCAGTTACTCGGCAGGGGGTTTCTTT
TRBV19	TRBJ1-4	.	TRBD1	CASGETGGREKLFF	TGTGCCAGTGGAGAGACAGGGGGCCGAGAAAAACTGTTTTTT
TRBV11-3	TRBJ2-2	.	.	CASSNLPGLSNTGELFF	TGTGCCAGCAGCAATCTTCCGGGACTCTCCAACACCGGGGAGCTGTTTTTT
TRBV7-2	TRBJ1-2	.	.	CASSLRRLGGYTF	TGTGCCAGCAGCTTGAGACGACTGGGGGGCTACACCTTC
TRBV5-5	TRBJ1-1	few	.	CASSLGVVMNTEAFF	TGTGCCAGCAGCTTGGGGGTCGTTATGAACACTGAAGCTTTCTTT
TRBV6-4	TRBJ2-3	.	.	CASSDFVRDTQYF	TGTGCCAGCAGTGACTTTGTGCGGGATACGCAGTATTTT
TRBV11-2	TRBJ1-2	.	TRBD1	CASSIDRAGGGYTF	TGTGCCAGCAGCATTGACAGGGCGGGCGGGGGCTACACCTTC
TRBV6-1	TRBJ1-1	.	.	CASSVQGFGEAFF	TGTGCCAGCAGTGTACAGGGATTTGGTGAAGCTTTCTTT
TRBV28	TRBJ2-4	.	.	CASSTTGPEAKNIQYF	TGTGCCAGCAGTACGACCGGCCCCGAAGCCAAAAACATTCAGTACTTC
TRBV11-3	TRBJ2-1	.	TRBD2	CASSYRGRLAGVLGDNEQFF	TGTGCCAGCAGCTACCGCGGTAGGCTAGCGGGGGTCCTTGGGGACAATGAGCAGTTCTTC
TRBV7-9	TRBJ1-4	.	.	CASTTRQNNEKLFF	TGTGCCAGCACCACAAGGCAGAACAATGAAAAACTGTTTTTT
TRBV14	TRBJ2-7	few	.	CASSQDGLISYEQYF	TGTGCCAGCAGCCAAGATGGCCTTATCAGCTACGAGCAGTACTTC
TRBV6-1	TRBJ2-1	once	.	CASRAGMSGHNEQFF	TGTGCCAGCAGGGCTGGGATGAGCGGGCACAATGAGCAGTTCTTC
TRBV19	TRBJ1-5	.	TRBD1	CASKGQGGTGNQPQHF	TGTGCCAGTAAAGGACAGGGAGGGACGGGCAATCAGCCCCAGCATTTT
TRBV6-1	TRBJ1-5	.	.	CASSVLGDDQPQHF	TGTGCCAGCAGTGTCTTGGGTGACGATCAGCCCCAGCATTTT
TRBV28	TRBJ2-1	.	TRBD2	CASSLTSGAYNEQFF	TGTGCCAGCAGTTTGACTAGCGGAGCCTACAATGAGCAGTTCTTC
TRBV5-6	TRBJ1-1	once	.	CASSVQKGAPGLEAFF	TGTGCCAGCAGCGTCCAAAAAGGGGCACCTGGGCTTGAAGCTTTCTTT
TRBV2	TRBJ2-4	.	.	CASRPRGGEPIQYF	TGTGCCAGCAGGCCCCGCGGGGGCGAGCCAATTCAGTACTTC
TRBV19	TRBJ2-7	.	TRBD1	CASSVSRDRGYEQYF	TGTGCCAGTAGTGTTTCCCGGGACAGGGGCTACGAGCAGTACTTC
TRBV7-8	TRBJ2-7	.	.	CASSSRRSYEQYF	TGCGCCAGCAGCTCCCGTCGTAGCTACGAGCAGTACTTC
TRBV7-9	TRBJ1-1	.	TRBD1	CASSPPTGMNTEAFF	TGTGCCAGCAGCCCACCGACAGGGATGAACACTGAAGCTTTCTTT
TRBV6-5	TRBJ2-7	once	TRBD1	CASRRQGAYEQYF	TGTGCCAGCAGACGACAGGGGGCGTACGAGCAGTACTTC
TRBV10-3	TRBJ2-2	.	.	CAISAQTGQNTGELFF	TGTGCCATCAGTGCCCAGACGGGTCAGAACACCGGGGAGCTGTTTTTT
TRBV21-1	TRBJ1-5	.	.	CASTYRDRIQPQHF	TGTGCCAGCACCTACCGGGACCGGATTCAGCCCCAGCATTTT